This T cell receptor (beta chain) emerged from a study of Ad26.COV2.S vaccination and SARS-CoV-2 variants. The CDR3 consists of 13 residues. Germline CDR1 reads SEHNR; CDR2 reads FQNEAQ (reference sequence). Trimming removed 6 bases at V and 1 base at J, with 9 bases between. Clones were sequenced by immunoSEQ multiplex PCR, and TCRdb holds only the in-frame ones, with some missing. Of more than 350,000 clones listed, approximately 90% are singletons. Described treatment: roughly 18 received Ad26.COV2.S at low or high dose, single or two shots; five or six received placebo; per-sample allocation not given. Sampling took place 63 days after the first vaccine or placebo injection.

This TCR derives from a person between 18 and 65 years old who received the Ad26.COV2.S COVID-19 vaccine or a placebo. Material: peripheral blood, obtained in a trial of Ad26.COV2.S vaccine versus placebo. The gene calls are TRBV7-9 and TRBJ2-5; TRBD1 is a possible D gene (5 bases). CDR3: CASRDKSQETQYF. The CDR3 DNA follows: TGTGCCAGCAGGGACAAGTCCCAAGAGACCCAGTACTTC.